Presented here are 18 T cell receptor beta chains from one specimen sequenced in a study of shared clonotypes between healthy human individuals. Clones were read by immunoSEQ multiplex PCR, and TCRdb kept only the in-frame ones, dropping some. The data hold about 2.1 million clones, with more than 85% observed a single time. Only CD45RO-negative cells positively selected for CCR7 counted as naive CD8 cells, so terminally differentiated effector memory CD45RA+ cells were excluded. The sequencing sample was made of naive CD8+ T cells from PBMCs. These receptors originate from a man between 18 and 29 years old in good health. Some clones in this sample may be carry-over from other donors' samples.

In DNA form, the CDR3 reads TGTGCCAGCAGATCAGTAGATACGCAGTATTTT. It codes for CASRSVDTQYF. The chain uses TRBV27 and TRBJ2-3, with D uncertain. CDR3 size: 11 residues. The V gene's germline CDR1 is MNHEY and CDR2 SMNVEV (reference sequence). Trimming shortened V by 6 bases and J by 5 bases, and 6 bases separated the two germline ends.

CDR3 loop: CSVEVGSGAGQPQHF. Written as DNA, the CDR3 is TGCAGCGTTGAAGTGGGTTCGGGGGCAGGTCAGCCCCAGCATTTT. The chain employs TRBV29-1 and TRBJ1-5; maybe TRBD1 (6 bases). The CDR3 is made up of 15 amino acids. Germline-derived CDR1 and CDR2 are SQVTM and ANQGSEA. The ends were cut back, 1 base at V and 6 bases at J, with 16 bases in the middle. Full variable domain (rest looked up from reference TRBV29-1 and TRBJ1-5): SAVISQKPSRDICQRGTSLTIQCQVDSQVTMMFWYRQQPGQSLTLIATANQGSEATYESGFVIDKFPISRPNLTFSTLTVSNMSPEDSSIYLCSVEVGSGAGQPQHFGDGTRLSIL.

The V and J genes are TRBV19 and TRBJ2-7; the match to TRBD2 covers 7 bases. Trimming cost V 5 bases and J 1 base; bases outside gene matches: 11. Germline V lookup: CDR1 LNHDA, CDR2 SQIVND (reference sequence). The CDR3 contains 16 residues. CDR3 residues: CASSPAGEDESYEQYF. CDR3 DNA sequence: TGTGCCAGTAGTCCTGCGGGAGAGGATGAGTCCTACGAGCAGTACTTC.

This chain uses TRBV5-1 with TRBJ2-7; 10 bases map to TRBD2. Trimming removed 4 bases from V and 3 bases from J; junction bases left unmatched: 10. This CDR3 is 16 amino acids long. Germline CDR1 SGHRS, CDR2 YFSETQ. Here the CDR3 reads CASSGGATSGFYEQYF. Here the CDR3 DNA reads TGCGCCAGCAGCGGGGGGGCGACTAGCGGGTTCTACGAGCAGTACTTC.

V usage is TRBV15 and J usage is TRBJ2-5; the D gene is possibly TRBD2 (6 bases). CDR1 LNHNV and CDR2 YYDKDF come from the germline V gene (reference sequence). This CDR3 is built from 12 residues. The CDR3 sequence is CVSGRDGETQYF. For the CDR3, the DNA is TGTGTCTCGGGGCGGGACGGGGAGACCCAGTACTTC.

This sequence joins TRBV6-5 and TRBJ1-2, with D tentatively TRBD1 (5 bases). The CDR3 runs to 14 residues. The germline V and J ends were trimmed by 2 bases and 7 bases, with 14 bases remaining between them. CDR1 MNHEY and CDR2 SVGAGI come from the germline V gene. CDR3 protein: CASSYLDERGGYTF. The CDR3 nucleotides read TGTGCCAGCAGTTACCTAGATGAAAGGGGTGGCTACACCTTC.

The rearrangement joins TRBV25-1 to TRBJ2-1; 9 nucleotides align to TRBD2. The CDR3 length is 15 residues. Germline V gene data show CDR1 as MGHDK and CDR2 as SYGVNS. The trim removed 3 bases at V and 4 bases at J, leaving 4 bases unmatched. Here the CDR3 reads CASSDASGIYNEQFF. CDR3 sequence (DNA): TGTGCCAGCAGTGACGCTAGCGGGATTTACAATGAGCAGTTCTTC.

Of note for this clone: In the same sample, other DNA sequences code for this CDR3. The chain uses TRBV7-8 and TRBJ1-5; D gene unclear. Trimming shortened V by 1 base and J by 4 bases, and 5 bases separated the two germline ends. Germline assignment: CDR1 SGHVS and CDR2 FQNEAQ. The CDR3 has 13 amino acids. The CDR3 nucleotides are TGTGCCAGCAGCTTAGGATTGAATCAGCCCCAGCATTTT. This gives the protein CASSLGLNQPQHF.

This clone was seen only a few times. Other DNA variants within this sample encode the same CDR3. V gene TRBV27 combines with J gene TRBJ2-3; 9 positions match TRBD2. CDR1 and CDR2 (germline): MNHEY, SMNVEV (reference sequence). V dropped 5 bases and J dropped 0; count of bases not matched to a gene: 6. This CDR3 region has 16 residues. CDR3 protein: CASSRRTSVSTDTQYF. The CDR3 nucleotides read TGTGCCAGCAGTCGGAGGACTAGCGTAAGCACAGATACGCAGTATTTT.

CDR3 residues: CASSVPGQAYGYTF. CDR3 coding DNA: TGTGCCAGTAGTGTACCGGGACAGGCCTATGGCTACACCTTC. This rearrangement joins TRBV19 to TRBJ1-2, with 8 bases aligning to TRBD1. V was pared by 5 bases and J by 4 bases, with 6 bases of the junction left unmatched. This CDR3 is built from 14 residues. The germline V gene encodes CDR1 LNHDA and CDR2 SQIVND (reference sequence).

To note about this clone: The same CDR3 can be traced to other DNA sequences in this sample. J is TRBJ2-7 and V is TRBV5-4; 7 positions agree with TRBD1. Germline CDR1 and CDR2: SGHNT and YYREEE (reference sequence). The CDR3 length is 13 residues. J gave up 3 bases and V 4 bases, and 4 bases lay outside the gene matches. The CDR3 is CASSHRDSYEQYF. As DNA, the CDR3 is TGTGCCAGCAGCCACCGGGACAGCTACGAGCAGTACTTC.

The rearrangement joins TRBV10-1 to TRBJ1-1; D is possibly TRBD1 (5 bases). The CDR3 runs to 13 residues. The V gene's germline CDR1 is WNHNN and CDR2 SYGVQD (reference sequence). The V and J ends lost 4 bases and 4 bases respectively, with 10 bases between them. The CDR3 coding sequence is TGCGCCAGCAGTGTTACGAGGGGCACTGAAGCTTTCTTT. As protein: CASSVTRGTEAFF.

The CDR3 DNA is TGTGCCAGCAGCCAGAACACTGAAGCTTTCTTT. Translated, it gives CASSQNTEAFF. The chain has TRBV7-9 and TRBJ1-1; unclear D gene. Germline CDR1 is SEHNR and CDR2 is FQNEAQ (reference sequence). V was shortened by 5 bases and J by 1 base, with 2 bases between the two germline ends. The CDR3 consists of 11 residues.

In DNA, the CDR3 is TGCGCCAGCAGCCAAGGAAGCGGGAGGCCAGGGAAAGAGACCCAGTACTTC. It codes for CASSQGSGRPGKETQYF. The chain recombines TRBV4-1 with TRBJ2-5; TRBD2 agrees at 9 bases. Germline V gene lookup returns CDR1 MGHRA and CDR2 YSYEKL. Trimming took 1 base from V and 3 from J; bases not matched to a gene: 9. The CDR3 has 17 residues.

Notes on this clone: Other DNA sequences in the same sample also yield this CDR3. This sequence joins TRBV29-1 and TRBJ2-1, with a tentative D call TRBD2 (5 bases). In germline, CDR1 is SQVTM, CDR2 ANQGSEA. V lost 6 bases and J lost 4, with 10 bases in between. The CDR3 extends over 12 amino acids. CDR3: CSVRDIYNEQFF. The CDR3 DNA reads as TGCAGCGTCCGGGATATTTACAATGAGCAGTTCTTC.

The chain uses TRBV19 and TRBJ1-1; TRBD1 is a possible D gene (5 bases). CDR3 length equals 13 residues. From germline, CDR1 is LNHDA and CDR2 SQIVND (reference sequence). Trimming took 7 bases from V and 8 from J, leaving 17 bases between them. CDR3 residues: CASTPWGESEAFF. The DNA of the CDR3 is TGTGCCAGTACGCCCTGGGGGGAGAGCGAAGCTTTCTTT.

V and J are TRBV7-9 and TRBJ2-1; 8 nucleotides align to TRBD1. Germline values: CDR1 SEHNR, CDR2 FQNEAQ (reference sequence). V was clipped by 2 bases and J by 6 bases; unmatched bases: 6. The CDR3 has 15 amino acids. This chain's CDR3 is CASSLKFTGGNEQFF. DNA for the CDR3: TGTGCCAGCAGCTTAAAGTTCACAGGGGGCAATGAGCAGTTCTTC.

The chain recombines TRBV9 with TRBJ2-2; D gene ambiguous. Germline CDR1 SGDLS, CDR2 YYNGEE. The CDR3 runs to 15 residues. V dropped 4 bases and J dropped 5 bases, with 15 bases sitting between them. The DNA for the CDR3 is TGTGCCAGCAGCCCGCGAGGAATGGGGACCGGGGAGCTGTTTTTT. This codes for CASSPRGMGTGELFF.